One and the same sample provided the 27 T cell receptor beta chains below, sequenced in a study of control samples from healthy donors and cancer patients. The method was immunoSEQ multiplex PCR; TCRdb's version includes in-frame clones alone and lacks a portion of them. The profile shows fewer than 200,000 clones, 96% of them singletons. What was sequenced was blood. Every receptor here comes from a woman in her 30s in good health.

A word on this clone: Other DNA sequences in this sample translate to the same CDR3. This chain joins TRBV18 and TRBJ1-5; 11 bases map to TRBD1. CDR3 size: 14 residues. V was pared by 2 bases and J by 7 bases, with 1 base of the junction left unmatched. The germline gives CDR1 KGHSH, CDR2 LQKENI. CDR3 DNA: TGTGCCAGCTCACCAGGGACAGGGGGGCAGCCCCAGCATTTT. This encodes CASSPGTGGQPQHF.

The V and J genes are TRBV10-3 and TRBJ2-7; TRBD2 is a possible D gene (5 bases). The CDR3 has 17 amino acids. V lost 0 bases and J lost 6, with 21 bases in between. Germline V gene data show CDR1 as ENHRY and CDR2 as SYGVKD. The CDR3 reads CAISESSRGNNVGEQYF. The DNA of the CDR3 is TGTGCCATCAGTGAGTCAAGCAGAGGGAATAACGTGGGCGAGCAGTACTTC.

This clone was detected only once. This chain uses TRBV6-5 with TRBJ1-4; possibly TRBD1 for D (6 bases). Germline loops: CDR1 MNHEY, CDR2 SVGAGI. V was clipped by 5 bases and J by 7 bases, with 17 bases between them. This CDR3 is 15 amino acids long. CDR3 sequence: CASSTLTGGPEKLFF. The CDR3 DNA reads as TGTGCCAGCAGTACCCTGACAGGAGGTCCTGAAAAACTGTTTTTT.

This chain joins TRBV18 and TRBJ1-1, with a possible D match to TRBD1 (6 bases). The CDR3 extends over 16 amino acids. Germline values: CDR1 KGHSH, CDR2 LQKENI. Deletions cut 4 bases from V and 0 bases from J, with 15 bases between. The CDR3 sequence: CASSRTETIMNTEAFF. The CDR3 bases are TGTGCCAGCTCACGGACAGAAACCATCATGAACACTGAAGCTTTCTTT.

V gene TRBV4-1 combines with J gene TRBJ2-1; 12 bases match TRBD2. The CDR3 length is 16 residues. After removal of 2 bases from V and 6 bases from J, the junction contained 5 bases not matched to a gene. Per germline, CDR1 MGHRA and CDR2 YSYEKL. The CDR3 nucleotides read TGCGCCAGCAGCCAACTAGCGGGGGGGCTCGCCAATGAGCAGTTCTTC. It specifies CASSQLAGGLANEQFF.

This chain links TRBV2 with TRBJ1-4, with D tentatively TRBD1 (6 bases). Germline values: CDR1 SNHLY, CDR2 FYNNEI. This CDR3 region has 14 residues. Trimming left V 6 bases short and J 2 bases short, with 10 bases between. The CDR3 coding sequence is TGTGCCAGCAGCGGTCAGGGGACTAATGAAAAACTGTTTTTT. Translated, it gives CASSGQGTNEKLFF.

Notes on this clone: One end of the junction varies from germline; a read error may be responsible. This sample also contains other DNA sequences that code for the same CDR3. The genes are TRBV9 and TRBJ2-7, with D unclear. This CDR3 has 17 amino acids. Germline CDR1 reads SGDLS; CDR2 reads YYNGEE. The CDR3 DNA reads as TGTGCCAGCAGCAATCCACTAACCCTCACCTACTCCTACGAACAGTACTTC. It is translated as CASSNPLTLTYSYEQYF.

The CDR3: CASRRDRGRQGTEAFF. The DNA of the CDR3 is TGTGCCAGCAGGAGGGACAGGGGGCGGCAGGGCACTGAAGCTTTCTTT. The gene calls are TRBV28 and TRBJ1-1; 12 bases line up with TRBD1. The germline V gene encodes CDR1 MDHEN and CDR2 SYDVKM. Trimming at V came to 6 bases and at J to 4 bases, leaving 9 bases not matched to a gene. This CDR3 is 16 amino acids long. The complete variable domain, with remaining parts taken from reference TRBV28 and TRBJ1-1, reads DVKVTQSSRYLVKRTGEKVFLECVQDMDHENMFWYRQDPGLGLRLIYFSYDVKMKEKGDIPEGYSVSREKKERFSLILESASTNQTSMYLCASRRDRGRQGTEAFFGQGTRLTVV.

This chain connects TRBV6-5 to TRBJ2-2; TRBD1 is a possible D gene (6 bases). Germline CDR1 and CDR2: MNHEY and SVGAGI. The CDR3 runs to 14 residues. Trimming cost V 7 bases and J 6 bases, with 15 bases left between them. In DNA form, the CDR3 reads TGTGCCAGCACTGGACAGAAGATGTCCGGGGAGCTGTTTTTT. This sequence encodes CASTGQKMSGELFF.

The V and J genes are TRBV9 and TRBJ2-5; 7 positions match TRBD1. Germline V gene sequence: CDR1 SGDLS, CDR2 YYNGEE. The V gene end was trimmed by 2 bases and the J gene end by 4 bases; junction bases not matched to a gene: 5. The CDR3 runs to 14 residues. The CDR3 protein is CASSVTGAGETQYF. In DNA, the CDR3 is TGTGCCAGCAGCGTCACAGGGGCCGGAGAGACCCAGTACTTC.

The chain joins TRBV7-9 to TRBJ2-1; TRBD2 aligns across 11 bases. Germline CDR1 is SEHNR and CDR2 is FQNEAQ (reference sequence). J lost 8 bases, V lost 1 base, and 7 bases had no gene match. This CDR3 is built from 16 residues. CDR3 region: CASSLGLAGIVDEQFF. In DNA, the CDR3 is TGTGCCAGCAGCTTAGGACTAGCGGGAATTGTAGATGAGCAGTTCTTC.

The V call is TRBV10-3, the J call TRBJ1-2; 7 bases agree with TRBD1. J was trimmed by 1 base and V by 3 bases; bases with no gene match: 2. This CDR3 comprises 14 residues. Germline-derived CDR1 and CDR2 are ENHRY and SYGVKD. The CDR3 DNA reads TGTGCCATCAGTGAAGCAGGGGGTAACTATGGCTACACCTTC. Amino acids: CAISEAGGNYGYTF.

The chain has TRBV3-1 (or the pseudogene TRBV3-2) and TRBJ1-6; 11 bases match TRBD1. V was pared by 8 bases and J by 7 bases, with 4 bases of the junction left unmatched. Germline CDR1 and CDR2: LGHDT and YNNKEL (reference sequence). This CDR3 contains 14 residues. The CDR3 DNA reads TGTGCCAGCCGGGACAGGGGGACCAATTCACCCCTCCACTTT. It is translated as CASRDRGTNSPLHF.

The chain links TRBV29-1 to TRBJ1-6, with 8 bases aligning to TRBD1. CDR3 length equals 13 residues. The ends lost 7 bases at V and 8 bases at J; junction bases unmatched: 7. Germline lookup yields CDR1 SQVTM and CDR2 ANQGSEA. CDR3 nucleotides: TGCAGCGCTAGACAGGGGTTGGATTCACCCCTCCACTTT. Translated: CSARQGLDSPLHF.

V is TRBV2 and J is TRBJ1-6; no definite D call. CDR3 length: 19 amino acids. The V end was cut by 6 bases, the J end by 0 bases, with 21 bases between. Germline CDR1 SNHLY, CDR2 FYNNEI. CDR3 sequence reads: CASSPSIARWDSYNSPLHF. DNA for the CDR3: TGTGCCAGCAGCCCATCGATAGCCCGTTGGGACTCCTATAATTCACCCCTCCACTTT.

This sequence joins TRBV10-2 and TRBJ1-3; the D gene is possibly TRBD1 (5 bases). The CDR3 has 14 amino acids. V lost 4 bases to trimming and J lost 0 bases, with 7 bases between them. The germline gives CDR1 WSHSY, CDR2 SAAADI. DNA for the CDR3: TGCGCCAGCAGTGCGACAGACTCTGGAAACACCATATATTTT. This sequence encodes CASSATDSGNTIYF.

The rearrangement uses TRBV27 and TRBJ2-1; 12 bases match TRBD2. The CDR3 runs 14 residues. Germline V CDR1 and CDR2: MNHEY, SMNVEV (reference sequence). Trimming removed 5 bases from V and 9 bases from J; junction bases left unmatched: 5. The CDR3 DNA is TGTGCCAGCAGTGGACTAGCGGGAAAAGTTGAGCAGTTCTTC. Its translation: CASSGLAGKVEQFF.

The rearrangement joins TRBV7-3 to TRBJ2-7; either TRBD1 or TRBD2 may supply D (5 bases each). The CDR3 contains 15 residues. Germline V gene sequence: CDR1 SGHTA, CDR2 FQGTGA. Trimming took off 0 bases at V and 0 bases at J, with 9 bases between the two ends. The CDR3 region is CASSLTGTDSYEQYF. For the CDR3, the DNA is TGTGCCAGCAGCTTAACCGGGACGGACTCCTACGAGCAGTACTTC.

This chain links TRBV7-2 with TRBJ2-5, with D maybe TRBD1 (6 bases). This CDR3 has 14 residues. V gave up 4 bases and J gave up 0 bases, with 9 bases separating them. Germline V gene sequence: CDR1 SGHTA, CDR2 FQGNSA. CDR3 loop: CASSSGAYQETQYF. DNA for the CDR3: TGTGCCAGCAGCTCAGGGGCCTACCAAGAGACCCAGTACTTC.

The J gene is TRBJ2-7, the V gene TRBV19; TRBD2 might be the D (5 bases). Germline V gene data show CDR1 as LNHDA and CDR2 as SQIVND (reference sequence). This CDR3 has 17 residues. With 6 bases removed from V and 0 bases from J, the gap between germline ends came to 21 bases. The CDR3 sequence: CASRPSGAHLSSYEQYF. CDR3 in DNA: TGTGCCAGTAGACCCAGCGGCGCCCATTTGAGCTCCTACGAGCAGTACTTC.

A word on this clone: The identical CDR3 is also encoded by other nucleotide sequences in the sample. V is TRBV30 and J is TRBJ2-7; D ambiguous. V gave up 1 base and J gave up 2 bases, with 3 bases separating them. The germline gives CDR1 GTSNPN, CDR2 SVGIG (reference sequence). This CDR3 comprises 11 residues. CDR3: CAWSAAYEQYF. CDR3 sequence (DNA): TGTGCCTGGAGTGCAGCCTACGAGCAGTACTTC.

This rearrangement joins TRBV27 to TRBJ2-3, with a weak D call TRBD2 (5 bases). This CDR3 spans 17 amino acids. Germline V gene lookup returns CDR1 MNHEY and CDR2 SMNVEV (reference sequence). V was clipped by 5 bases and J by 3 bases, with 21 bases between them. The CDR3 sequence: CASSLRPTEGTTDTQYF. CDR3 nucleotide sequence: TGTGCCAGCAGTCTGCGGCCGACTGAGGGAACGACAGATACGCAGTATTTT.

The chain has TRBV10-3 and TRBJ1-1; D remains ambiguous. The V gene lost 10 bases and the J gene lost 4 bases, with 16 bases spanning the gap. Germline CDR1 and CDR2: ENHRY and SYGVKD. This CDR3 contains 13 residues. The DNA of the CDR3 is TGTGCCACCGGAGATATGGGCGGCACTGAAGCTTTCTTT. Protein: CATGDMGGTEAFF.

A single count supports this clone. CDR3 amino acids: CASSEPDYEQYF. The CDR3 DNA reads TGTGCCAGCAGTGAACCAGACTACGAGCAGTACTTC. The V call is TRBV2, the J call TRBJ2-7; no clear D gene. Trimming took 2 bases from V and 3 from J, leaving 5 bases between them. The CDR3 is made up of 12 amino acids. Germline CDR1 and CDR2: SNHLY and FYNNEI.

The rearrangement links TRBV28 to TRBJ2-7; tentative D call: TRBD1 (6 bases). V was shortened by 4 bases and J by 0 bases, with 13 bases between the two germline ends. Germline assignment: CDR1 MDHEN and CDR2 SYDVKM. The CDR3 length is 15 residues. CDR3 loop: CASSSRTGLSYEQYF. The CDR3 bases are TGTGCCAGCAGTTCTCGTACAGGGCTCTCCTACGAGCAGTACTTC.

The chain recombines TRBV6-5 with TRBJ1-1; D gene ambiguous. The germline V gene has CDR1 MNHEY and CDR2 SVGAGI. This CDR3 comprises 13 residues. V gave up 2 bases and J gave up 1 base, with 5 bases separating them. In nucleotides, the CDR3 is TGTGCCAGCAGTTACCTGAAGAACACTGAAGCTTTCTTT. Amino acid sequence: CASSYLKNTEAFF.

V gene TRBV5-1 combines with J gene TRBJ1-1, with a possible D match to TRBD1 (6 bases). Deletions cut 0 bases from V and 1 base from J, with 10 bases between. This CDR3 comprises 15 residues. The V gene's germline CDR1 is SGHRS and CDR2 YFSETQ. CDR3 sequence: CASSLVGATNTEAFF. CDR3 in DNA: TGCGCCAGCAGCTTGGTGGGGGCTACGAACACTGAAGCTTTCTTT.